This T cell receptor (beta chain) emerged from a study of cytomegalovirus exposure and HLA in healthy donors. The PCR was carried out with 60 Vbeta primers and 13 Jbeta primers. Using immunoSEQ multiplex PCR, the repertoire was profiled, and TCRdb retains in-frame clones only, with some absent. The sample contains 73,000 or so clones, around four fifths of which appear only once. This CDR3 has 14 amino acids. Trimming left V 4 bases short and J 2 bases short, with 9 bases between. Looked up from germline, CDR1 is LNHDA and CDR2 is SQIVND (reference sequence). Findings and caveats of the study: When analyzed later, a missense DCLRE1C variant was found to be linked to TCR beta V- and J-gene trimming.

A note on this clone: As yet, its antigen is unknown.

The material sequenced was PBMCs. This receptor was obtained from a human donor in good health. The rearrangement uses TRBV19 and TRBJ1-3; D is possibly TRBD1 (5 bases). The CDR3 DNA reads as TGTGCCAGTAGTAGAAAGGGGACTGGAAACACCATATATTTT. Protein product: CASSRKGTGNTIYF.